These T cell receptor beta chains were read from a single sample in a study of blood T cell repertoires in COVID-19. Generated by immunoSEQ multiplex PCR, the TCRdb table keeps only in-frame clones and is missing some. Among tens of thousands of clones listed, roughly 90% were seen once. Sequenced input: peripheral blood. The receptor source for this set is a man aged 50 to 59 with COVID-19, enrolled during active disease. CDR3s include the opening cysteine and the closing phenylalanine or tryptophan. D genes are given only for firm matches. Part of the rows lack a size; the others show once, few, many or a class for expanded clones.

CASSEERQGAGGGYTF	TGTGCCAGCAGCGAGGAACGACAGGGTGCGGGCGGTGGCTACACCTTC	TRBJ1-2	.	TRBV5-6	TRBD1
CASNPSGTGTYEQYF	TGTGCCAGCAACCCTTCCGGGACAGGGACCTACGAGCAGTACTTC	TRBJ2-7	.	TRBV28	TRBD1
CASSPLGTTSNYGYTF	TGTGCCAGCAGCCCCCTCGGGACTACAAGTAACTATGGCTACACCTTC	TRBJ1-2	.	TRBV9	.
CASSLGAGAGNTIYF	TGTGCCAGCAGTTTAGGGGCAGGGGCTGGAAACACCATATATTTT	TRBJ1-3	.	TRBV27	.
CASSGGFDEQYF	TGTGCCAGCAGTGGAGGGTTCGACGAGCAGTACTTC	TRBJ2-7	once	TRBV28	.
CASSAIEAFF	TGTGCCAGCAGCGCGATCGAAGCTTTCTTT	TRBJ1-1	.	TRBV11-2	.
CASSFRGEVLYNEQFF	TGTGCCAGCAGTTTCAGAGGGGAGGTCCTCTACAATGAGCAGTTCTTC	TRBJ2-1	.	TRBV28	.
CASSYGLDQETQYF	TGTGCCAGCAGTTACGGACTGGACCAAGAGACCCAGTACTTC	TRBJ2-5	.	TRBV2	.
CASSLRQGGDEQYF	TGTGCCAGCAGCTTACGACAGGGGGGTGACGAGCAGTACTTC	TRBJ2-7	.	TRBV7-3	TRBD1
CASSLSLERGYEQFF	TGCGCCAGCAGCTTGAGTCTAGAGAGAGGGTATGAGCAGTTCTTC	TRBJ2-1	.	TRBV5-1	.
CASSVAATSSYEQYF	TGTGCCAGCAGCGTAGCTGCAACGAGCTCCTACGAGCAGTACTTC	TRBJ2-7	.	TRBV9	.
CASSTTGTGNTIYF	TGTGCCAGCAGTACGACAGGGACTGGAAACACCATATATTTT	TRBJ1-3	.	TRBV2	TRBD1
CASSQESGQFRTQYF	TGTGCCAGCAGCCAAGAAAGCGGTCAGTTTAGGACCCAGTACTTC	TRBJ2-5	.	TRBV3-1/TRBV3-2	.
CASSLDRKQPQHF	TGTGCCAGCAGCTTGGACAGAAAACAGCCCCAGCATTTT	TRBJ1-5	.	TRBV5-5	.
CASSWTGVYEQYF	TGTGCCAGCAGTTGGACAGGGGTGTACGAGCAGTACTTC	TRBJ2-7	.	TRBV6-2/TRBV6-3	TRBD1
CASSYRQPGGSYNSPLHF	TGTGCCAGCAGTTATCGACAGCCCGGGGGATCCTATAATTCACCCCTCCACTTT	TRBJ1-6	.	TRBV27	.
CASSSTPHRGPREQYF	TGTGCCAGCAGCTCAACCCCCCACAGGGGTCCGCGAGAGCAGTACTTC	TRBJ2-7	.	TRBV5-4	TRBD1
CASSLADSKKGGYTF	TGTGCCAGCAGCTTAGCTGACAGTAAGAAGGGAGGCTACACCTTC	TRBJ1-2	.	TRBV7-2	.
CASSPGLAGGRITDTQYF	TGTGCCAGCAGCCCCGGACTAGCGGGGGGTCGAATCACAGATACGCAGTATTTT	TRBJ2-3	once	TRBV5-4	TRBD2
CASSTGLAGGRWETQYF	TGCGCCAGCAGCACGGGACTAGCGGGGGGGCGTTGGGAGACCCAGTACTTC	TRBJ2-5	.	TRBV5-1	TRBD2
CASKSPPGQGNTEAFF	TGCGCCAGCAAATCCCCTCCAGGACAGGGTAACACTGAAGCTTTCTTT	TRBJ1-1	.	TRBV10-2	TRBD1
CASSLRETKYNEQFF	TGTGCCAGCTCACTGAGGGAGACCAAATACAATGAGCAGTTCTTC	TRBJ2-1	.	TRBV18	.
CASSPLLRTGHYEQYF	TGTGCCAGCAGCCCACTACTTCGGACAGGGCACTACGAGCAGTACTTC	TRBJ2-7	.	TRBV11-2	TRBD1
CASSVGAGAYNEQFF	TGTGCCAGCAGCGTAGGAGCGGGGGCCTACAATGAGCAGTTCTTC	TRBJ2-1	.	TRBV9	TRBD2
CASSLLTGELFF	TGTGCCAGCAGCCTCTTAACCGGGGAGCTGTTTTTT	TRBJ2-2	.	TRBV3-1/TRBV3-2	.
CASRTRLAGATGELFF	TGCGCCAGCAGGACAAGACTAGCGGGTGCTACCGGGGAGCTGTTTTTT	TRBJ2-2	.	TRBV5-1	TRBD2
CASSIVGRDSNQPQHF	TGTGCCAGTAGTATAGTCGGCAGGGATAGCAATCAGCCCCAGCATTTT	TRBJ1-5	.	TRBV19	.
CAWSVRSVGAHLNSPLHF	TGTGCCTGGAGTGTAAGGTCTGTAGGGGCCCACCTTAATTCACCCCTCCACTTT	TRBJ1-6	.	TRBV30	.
CASSYTRSALGTNEKLFF	TGTGCCAGCAGTTATACCAGGTCCGCGCTGGGAACTAATGAAAAACTGTTTTTT	TRBJ1-4	.	TRBV5-8	.
CASSRLANTGELFF	TGTGCCAGCAGTCGACTAGCGAACACCGGGGAGCTGTTTTTT	TRBJ2-2	once	TRBV2	.
CASSSQPGGYGYTF	TGTGCCAGCAGCTCCCAGCCGGGGGGCTATGGCTACACCTTC	TRBJ1-2	.	TRBV5-6	.
CASSRDIPKPQHF	TGTGCCAGCAGTCGGGACATCCCAAAACCCCAGCATTTT	TRBJ1-5	.	TRBV6-2/TRBV6-3	.
CASSVEAGTGNTIYF	TGTGCCAGCAGCGTAGAGGCGGGTACTGGAAACACCATATATTTT	TRBJ1-3	.	TRBV9	.
CASSQDWPGLPAGQYF	TGCGCCAGCAGCCAAGATTGGCCAGGCCTCCCAGCCGGGCAGTACTTC	TRBJ2-7	once	TRBV4-1	.
CASSPRNRATDTQYF	TGTGCCAGCAGTCCCCGGAACAGGGCCACAGATACGCAGTATTTT	TRBJ2-3	.	TRBV6-5	.
CATSRDRSLASLNEQFF	TGTGCCACCAGCAGAGATCGTTCCCTAGCCTCCCTGAATGAGCAGTTCTTC	TRBJ2-1	.	TRBV15	.
CASSKGRGQNYGYTF	TGTGCCAGCAGCAAAGGGAGGGGCCAGAACTATGGCTACACCTTC	TRBJ1-2	.	TRBV7-6	.
CASSQQTGNTIYF	TGTGCCAGCAGTCAGCAAACTGGAAACACCATATATTTT	TRBJ1-3	.	TRBV6-6	.
CASSMGLAGGQETQYF	TGTGCCAGTAGTATGGGGCTAGCGGGGGGGCAAGAGACCCAGTACTTC	TRBJ2-5	.	TRBV19	TRBD2
CASGGGTDNEQFF	TGTGCTAGTGGTGGGGGGACAGACAATGAGCAGTTCTTC	TRBJ2-1	.	TRBV12-5	.
CASSVGFNSPLHF	TGTGCCAGCAGCGTCGGGTTTAATTCACCCCTCCACTTT	TRBJ1-6	.	TRBV12-3/TRBV12-4	.
CASSPHGRGGPNEQFF	TGTGCCAGCAGCCCCCACGGGCGGGGGGGCCCCAATGAGCAGTTCTTC	TRBJ2-1	once	TRBV3-1/TRBV3-2	TRBD2
CASSGRQGRDEQYF	TGTGCCAGCAGTGGAAGACAGGGCAGGGACGAGCAGTACTTC	TRBJ2-7	.	TRBV28	TRBD1
CASSESGGAETQYF	TGTGCCAGCAGTGAAAGCGGGGGGGCGGAGACCCAGTACTTC	TRBJ2-5	.	TRBV2	TRBD2
CASSSIAGGISYNEQFF	TGTGCCAGCAGCTCTATAGCGGGGGGGATCTCCTACAATGAGCAGTTCTTC	TRBJ2-1	.	TRBV7-9	TRBD2